These T cell receptor beta chains were read from a single sample in a study of T cells in localized non-small cell lung cancer. Clones were sequenced by immunoSEQ multiplex PCR, and TCRdb holds only the in-frame ones, with some missing. The sample shows 15,000 to 25,000 clones, about 93% of them seen only once. The source was peripheral blood, collected before any cancer treatment. These receptors were collected from a male donor aged 60 or over with stage I squamous cell lung carcinoma. CDR3s include the opening cysteine and the closing phenylalanine or tryptophan. A D gene is named only where the DNA matches it firmly. Some rows have no size entry. The others give once, few or many, or a class for an expanded clone.

TRBJ2-1 NA NA TRBV30 TGTGCCTGGAGTCCCCCCTTTAGTTACAATGAGCAGTTCTTC CAWSPPFSYNEQFF
TRBJ1-4 NA once TRBV19 TGTGCCAGTAGTATAGGGGTAACTAATGAAAAACTGTTTTTT CASSIGVTNEKLFF
TRBJ2-1 TRBD2 NA TRBV19 TGTGCCAGTACCCACCGGACTAGATCTTACAATGAGCAGTTCTTC CASTHRTRSYNEQFF
TRBJ2-3 NA NA TRBV7-2 TGTGCCAGCAGCTTAGGTCCGGCTAGCAGAGATACGCAGTATTTT CASSLGPASRDTQYF
TRBJ1-2 NA once TRBV28 TGTGCCAGCAGTTTCGGGGAGACGTATGGCTACACCTTC CASSFGETYGYTF
TRBJ2-1 NA few TRBV7-7 TGTGCCAGCAGCTTAGGGGTAGGGACCAATGAGCAGTTCTTC CASSLGVGTNEQFF
TRBJ2-2 NA NA TRBV7-6 TGTGCCAGCAGCTTAGCAACAGACGGGGAGCTGTTTTTT CASSLATDGELFF
TRBJ2-3 TRBD2 NA TRBV7-3 TGTGCCAGCAGCTTAACAGAGTCTAGCGGGAGGGCTAGAGATACGCAGTATTTT CASSLTESSGRARDTQYF
TRBJ1-3 NA NA TRBV27 TGTGCCAGCAGTTTCGGTCCCCGTGGAAACACCATATATTTT CASSFGPRGNTIYF
TRBJ1-2 NA NA TRBV29-1 TGCAGCGTTGGGCGGGACGCAGGAAACTATGGCTACACCTTC CSVGRDAGNYGYTF
TRBJ1-4 NA NA TRBV5-4 TGTGCCAGCACCTTAGGGTCCAGGGGCGGAGAAAAACTGTTTTTT CASTLGSRGGEKLFF
TRBJ1-2 NA once TRBV2 TGTGCCAGCAGTGAGCCCCTCTATGGCTACACCTTC CASSEPLYGYTF
TRBJ1-2 NA NA TRBV30 TGTGCCTGGAGCCCCCAGGGAAGGGGTGGCTACACCTTC CAWSPQGRGGYTF
TRBJ1-2 NA NA TRBV25-1 TGTGCCAGCGGGGAGGCGTTGGGCTACACCTTC CASGEALGYTF
TRBJ1-5 NA NA TRBV30 TGTGCCTGGAGTCTTGGGGAGAGCAATCAGCCCCAGCATTTT CAWSLGESNQPQHF
TRBJ2-1 TRBD2 NA TRBV7-2 TGTGCCAGCAGCTCTACTAGCGCCAATGAGCAGTTCTTC CASSSTSANEQFF
TRBJ2-7 NA NA TRBV6-5 TGTGCCAGCACCTACTCAACAGGAACCTACGAGCAGTACTTC CASTYSTGTYEQYF
TRBJ2-3 TRBD2 medium-sized TRBV6-7 TGTGCCAGCAGTTACTCGGCGAGGCGGGAGAGGTTGAGGGATACGCAGTATTTT CASSYSARRERLRDTQYF
TRBJ1-2 NA NA TRBV7-6 TGTGCCAGCAGCATCGACAGGAGGAATGGCTACACCTTC CASSIDRRNGYTF
TRBJ2-5 NA NA TRBV20-1 TGCAGTGGTGTCCTTTCAGAGACCCAGTACTTC CSGVLSETQYF
TRBJ2-1 NA NA TRBV11-2 TGTGCCAGCAGCTCAGATAACAGAGGCTACAATGAGCAGTTCTTC CASSSDNRGYNEQFF
TRBJ2-3 NA NA TRBV7-9 TGTGCCAGCAGCTTACTTCAGGTTACAGATACGCAGTATTTT CASSLLQVTDTQYF
TRBJ2-6 NA NA TRBV5-8 TGTGCCAGCGCTTGGCGCGGTGCCGTCCGGGCCAACGTCCTGACTTTC CASAWRGAVRANVLTF
TRBJ2-7 NA NA TRBV6-6 TGTGCCAGCACCGGACAAGGCTACGAGCAGTACTTC CASTGQGYEQYF
TRBJ1-2 TRBD1 NA TRBV29-1 TGCAGCGTGACAGGGGAGAGTGGCTACACCTTC CSVTGESGYTF
TRBJ2-1 NA NA TRBV19 TGTGCCAGTAGTTCCTTTACCGGGACCCGGAGGTTCTTC CASSSFTGTRRFF
TRBJ2-1 TRBD2 NA TRBV4-3 TGCGCCAGCAGCCAAGAGAACGTTCTAGCGGGAGGAAATGAGCAGTTCTTC CASSQENVLAGGNEQFF
TRBJ1-5 TRBD1 NA TRBV30 TGTGCCTGGAGTACCGGGACAGGGGTCCACTCCCAGCATTTT CAWSTGTGVHSQHF
TRBJ2-1 TRBD2 NA TRBV11-2 TGTGCCAGCAGCTTAGTAAAGATGGTAGCGGGAGGGAAGGGCAATGAGCAGTTCTTC CASSLVKMVAGGKGNEQFF
TRBJ1-5 NA NA TRBV19 TGTGCCAGTAGTATGGAACAGCGGAATCAGCCCCAGCATTTT CASSMEQRNQPQHF
TRBJ2-7 NA once TRBV2 TGTGCCAGCAGCGCCGAGTACGAGCAGTACTTC CASSAEYEQYF
TRBJ2-1 TRBD2 NA TRBV5-1 TGCGCCAGCACCACCGGGACTAGCTACTACAATGAGCAGTTCTTC CASTTGTSYYNEQFF
TRBJ2-2 NA once TRBV25-1 TGTGCCAGTACCCCCCGGGACTGGCAGCTGTTTTTT CASTPRDWQLFF
TRBJ1-1 NA medium-sized TRBV19 TGTGCCAGCACAAACCGAGGCAGGACGGGGGACACTGAAGCTTTCTTT CASTNRGRTGDTEAFF
TRBJ2-1 NA NA TRBV10-3 TGTGCCATCAGGGGGGGCGGCAGGGACAATGAGCAGTTCTTC CAIRGGGRDNEQFF
TRBJ2-1 NA NA TRBV5-1 TGCGCCAGCAGCTTGGAGGGAGGGACAAACAATGAGCAGTTCTTC CASSLEGGTNNEQFF
TRBJ2-3 TRBD1 once TRBV10-3 TGTGCCATCAGTGACTCAGACAGGGAAAAAGCGCAGTATTTT CAISDSDREKAQYF
TRBJ2-3 TRBD1 NA TRBV18 TGTGCCAGCTCACCTCGAGGGCAGGGGGAAGAGGGCACAGATACGCAGTATTTT CASSPRGQGEEGTDTQYF
TRBJ2-5 NA NA TRBV7-2 TGTGCCAGCAGCTTACGGTGGTACCAAGAGACCCAGTACTTC CASSLRWYQETQYF
TRBJ2-2 NA NA TRBV28 TGTGCCGTTCGGGACGGCGACACCGGGGAGCTGTTTTTT CAVRDGDTGELFF
TRBJ2-7 TRBD2 few TRBV6-4 TGTGCCAGCAGTGACTCGTTAGCGGGGTTCTACGAGCAGTACTTC CASSDSLAGFYEQYF
TRBJ1-2 NA NA TRBV27 TGTGCCAGCAGTTCACACCGGGACGGCTATGGCTACACCTTC CASSSHRDGYGYTF
TRBJ2-1 TRBD2 NA TRBV7-7 TGTGCCAGCAGCCGGCTAGCGGGAGTGAACAATGAGCAGTTCTTC CASSRLAGVNNEQFF
TRBJ2-1 NA NA TRBV12-5 TGTGCTAGTGGGGGCGCCCCGACCTACAATGAGCAGTTCTTC CASGGAPTYNEQFF
TRBJ1-3 TRBD1 NA TRBV5-4 TGTGCCAGCAGCTCGGCGAGACAGGGGGCGTCTGGAAACACCATATATTTT CASSSARQGASGNTIYF
TRBJ2-5 NA NA TRBV18 TGTGCCAGCTCACCAAACCCAGAGACCCAGTACTTC CASSPNPETQYF
TRBJ1-2 TRBD1 NA TRBV28 TGTGCCAGCAGTCTACCGGGACAGGGAAGCCCCAACTATGGCTACACCTTC CASSLPGQGSPNYGYTF
TRBJ2-7 TRBD1 NA TRBV18 TGTGCCAGCTCACCTGGTGGGGACAGCTACGAGCAGTACTTC CASSPGGDSYEQYF
TRBJ1-1 NA NA TRBV28 TGTGCCAGCAGAAGTCAGCACACTGAAGCTTTCTTT CASRSQHTEAFF